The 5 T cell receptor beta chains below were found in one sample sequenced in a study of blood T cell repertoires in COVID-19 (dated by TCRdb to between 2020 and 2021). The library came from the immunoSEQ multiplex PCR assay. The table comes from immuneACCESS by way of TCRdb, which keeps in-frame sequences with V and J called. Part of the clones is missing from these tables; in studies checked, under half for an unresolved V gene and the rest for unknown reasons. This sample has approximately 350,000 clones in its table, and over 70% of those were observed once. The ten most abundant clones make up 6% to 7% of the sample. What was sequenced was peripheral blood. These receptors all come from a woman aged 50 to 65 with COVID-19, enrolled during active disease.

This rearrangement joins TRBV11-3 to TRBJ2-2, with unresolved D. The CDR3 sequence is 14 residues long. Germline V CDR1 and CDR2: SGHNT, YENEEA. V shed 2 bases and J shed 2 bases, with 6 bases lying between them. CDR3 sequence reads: CASSLLSNTGELFF. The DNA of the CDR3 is TGTGCCAGCAGCTTACTCAGTAACACCGGGGAGCTGTTTTTT.

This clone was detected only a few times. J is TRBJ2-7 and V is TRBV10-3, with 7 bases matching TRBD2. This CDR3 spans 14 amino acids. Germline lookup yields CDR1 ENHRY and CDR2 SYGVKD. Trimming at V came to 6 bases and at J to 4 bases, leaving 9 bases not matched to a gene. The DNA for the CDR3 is TGTGCCATCAGCGGGAGCGGGATCGGTTACGAGCAGTACTTC. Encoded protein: CAISGSGIGYEQYF.

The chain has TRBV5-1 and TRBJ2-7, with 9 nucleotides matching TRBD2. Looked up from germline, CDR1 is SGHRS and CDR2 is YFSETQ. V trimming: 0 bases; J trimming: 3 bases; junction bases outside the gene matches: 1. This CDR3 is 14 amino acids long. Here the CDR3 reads CASSLGLAVYEQYF. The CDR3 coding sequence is TGCGCCAGCAGCTTGGGACTAGCGGTCTACGAGCAGTACTTC.

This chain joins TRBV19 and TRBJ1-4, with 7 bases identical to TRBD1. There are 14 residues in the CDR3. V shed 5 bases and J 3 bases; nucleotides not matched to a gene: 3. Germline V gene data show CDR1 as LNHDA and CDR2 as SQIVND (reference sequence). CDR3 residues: CASSWGQPNEKLFF. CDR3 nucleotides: TGTGCCAGTAGTTGGGGACAGCCTAATGAAAAACTGTTTTTT. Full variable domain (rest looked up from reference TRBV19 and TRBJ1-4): DGGITQSPKYLFRKEGQNVTLSCEQNLNHDAMYWYRQDPGQGLRLIYYSQIVNDFQKGDIAEGYSVSREKKESFPLTVTSAQKNPTAFYLCASSWGQPNEKLFFGSGTQLSVL.

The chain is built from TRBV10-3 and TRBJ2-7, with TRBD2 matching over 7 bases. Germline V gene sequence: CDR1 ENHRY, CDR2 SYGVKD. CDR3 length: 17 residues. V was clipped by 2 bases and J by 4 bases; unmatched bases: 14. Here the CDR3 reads CAISEPQMGGSWYEQYF. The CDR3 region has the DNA TGTGCCATCAGTGAGCCTCAGATGGGCGGGAGCTGGTACGAGCAGTACTTC.